This is a list of T cell receptor beta chains from one sample in a study of cytomegalovirus exposure and HLA in healthy donors. Sequenced by immunoSEQ multiplex PCR; TCRdb stores in-frame clones only, minus some. The sample comprises 130,000 to 150,000 clones, roughly three quarters of which are singletons, and 4% to 6% rests with the top ten. The specimen sequenced was PBMCs. The receptor set was obtained from a woman aged 45 to 65 in good health and CMV-seronegative. The CDR3 runs from the conserved cysteine through the conserved F or W. Each record gives: D gene, J gene, clone size, V gene, CDR3 protein, CDR3 DNA. A D gene is named only where the DNA matches it firmly. For some rows the clone size is stated as once, few or many, or as a class when expanded; others skip it.

D: TRBD1; J: TRBJ1-5; size: once; V: TRBV6-1; CDR3: CASSEYRTGMNQPQHF; DNA: TGTGCCAGCAGTGAATACCGGACAGGGATGAATCAGCCCCAGCATTTT
D: NA; J: TRBJ2-1; size: NA; V: TRBV11-1; CDR3: CASSQGTTASEQFF; DNA: TGTGCCAGCAGCCAGGGGACCACGGCCTCGGAGCAGTTCTTC
D: NA; J: TRBJ1-4; size: NA; V: TRBV27; CDR3: CASSPLGGGNEKLFF; DNA: TGTGCCAGCAGTCCACTCGGGGGGGGCAATGAAAAACTGTTTTTT
D: NA; J: TRBJ2-3; size: NA; V: TRBV25-1; CDR3: CASSDPGKGTDTQYF; DNA: TGTGCCAGCAGTGACCCAGGGAAAGGGACAGATACGCAGTATTTT
D: TRBD2; J: TRBJ2-3; size: NA; V: TRBV6-6; CDR3: CASSSRGGAIADTQYF; DNA: TGTGCCAGCAGCAGCCGGGGGGGGGCGATCGCAGATACGCAGTATTTT
D: NA; J: TRBJ2-1; size: NA; V: TRBV25-1; CDR3: CASSAPYNEQFF; DNA: TGTGCCAGCAGTGCTCCTTACAATGAGCAGTTCTTC
D: NA; J: TRBJ2-3; size: NA; V: TRBV4-1; CDR3: CASSQVLWTASTDTQYF; DNA: TGCGCCAGCAGCCAAGTTCTCTGGACAGCTAGCACAGATACGCAGTATTTT
D: NA; J: TRBJ1-2; size: NA; V: TRBV18; CDR3: CASSLDPPGRNNGYTF; DNA: TGTGCCAGCTCTCTAGACCCCCCGGGGAGGAATAATGGCTACACCTTC
D: TRBD1; J: TRBJ2-1; size: NA; V: TRBV5-1; CDR3: CASSEGQSNEQFF; DNA: TGCGCCAGCAGTGAGGGACAGTCCAATGAGCAGTTCTTC
D: NA; J: TRBJ2-3; size: once; V: TRBV30; CDR3: CAWVSGDLDTDTQYF; DNA: TGTGCCTGGGTTTCAGGGGACCTTGACACAGATACGCAGTATTTT
D: NA; J: TRBJ2-7; size: NA; V: TRBV15; CDR3: CATSRAGGEQYF; DNA: TGTGCCACCAGCAGAGCCGGAGGCGAGCAGTACTTC
D: TRBD1; J: TRBJ1-4; size: NA; V: TRBV28; CDR3: CASRTGTDNEKLFF; DNA: TGTGCCAGCAGGACCGGGACAGATAATGAAAAACTGTTTTTT
D: NA; J: TRBJ1-3; size: NA; V: TRBV5-6; CDR3: CASSAGPDSGNTIYF; DNA: TGTGCCAGCAGCGCGGGACCGGACTCTGGAAACACCATATATTTT
D: TRBD1; J: TRBJ1-6; size: NA; V: TRBV6-4; CDR3: CASSGGQGVSPLHF; DNA: TGTGCCAGCAGTGGCGGACAGGGGGTTTCACCCCTCCACTTT
D: NA; J: TRBJ2-3; size: NA; V: TRBV30; CDR3: CAWTTGLRPSTDTQYF; DNA: TGTGCCTGGACTACTGGGCTACGCCCTAGCACAGATACGCAGTATTTT
D: NA; J: TRBJ2-2; size: NA; V: TRBV4-1; CDR3: CASSQVTTMNTGELFF; DNA: TGCGCCAGCAGCCAAGTCACTACCATGAACACCGGGGAGCTGTTTTTT
D: NA; J: TRBJ1-6; size: NA; V: TRBV5-1; CDR3: CASSLDRVYSPLHF; DNA: TGCGCCAGCAGCTTGGACAGGGTTTATTCACCCCTCCACTTT
D: NA; J: TRBJ1-2; size: NA; V: TRBV7-8; CDR3: CASSFGDLRSYF; DNA: TGTGCCAGCAGCTTCGGAGACCTGCGTTCGTATTTC
D: TRBD1; J: TRBJ2-1; size: NA; V: TRBV5-1; CDR3: CASSSTGGYNEQFF; DNA: TGCGCCAGCAGCTCCACAGGGGGCTACAATGAGCAGTTCTTC
D: NA; J: TRBJ2-1; size: NA; V: TRBV6-4; CDR3: CASSATRTNEQFF; DNA: TGTGCCAGCAGTGCCACACGCACCAATGAGCAGTTCTTC
D: NA; J: TRBJ2-5; size: NA; V: TRBV7-8; CDR3: CASSLLRVQKETQYF; DNA: TGTGCCAGCAGCTTACTGCGGGTCCAGAAAGAGACCCAGTACTTC
D: TRBD1; J: TRBJ1-2; size: once; V: TRBV9; CDR3: CASSPQDRGHGYTF; DNA: TGTGCCAGCAGCCCGCAAGACAGGGGGCATGGCTACACCTTC
D: NA; J: TRBJ2-6; size: NA; V: TRBV4-3; CDR3: CASSQGPVTSSSGANVLTF; DNA: TGCGCCAGCAGCCAAGGGCCCGTTACCTCAAGCTCTGGGGCCAACGTCCTGACTTTC
D: NA; J: TRBJ2-5; size: NA; V: TRBV6-4; CDR3: CASSDGVGTSETQYF; DNA: TGTGCCAGCAGTGACGGGGTGGGGACTTCAGAGACCCAGTACTTC
D: NA; J: TRBJ1-2; size: once; V: TRBV28; CDR3: CASRSRVTEGYTF; DNA: TGTGCCAGCAGGTCCCGGGTAACGGAAGGCTACACCTTC
D: NA; J: TRBJ1-1; size: NA; V: TRBV4-3; CDR3: CASSQDRVEDTEAFF; DNA: TGCGCCAGCAGCCAAGATCGGGTAGAGGACACTGAAGCTTTCTTT
D: TRBD2; J: TRBJ2-5; size: NA; V: TRBV5-6; CDR3: CASSLVSGASGDGTQYF; DNA: TGTGCCAGCAGCTTGGTTTCTGGGGCTAGCGGGGATGGGACCCAGTACTTC
D: NA; J: TRBJ1-3; size: NA; V: TRBV4-3; CDR3: CASSQDSGSGNTIYF; DNA: TGCGCCAGCAGCCAAGATTCCGGCTCTGGAAACACCATATATTTT
D: NA; J: TRBJ2-3; size: NA; V: TRBV7-8; CDR3: CASSLARSTDTQYF; DNA: TGTGCCAGCAGCTTAGCCCGGAGCACAGATACGCAGTATTTT
D: NA; J: TRBJ1-2; size: NA; V: TRBV5-6; CDR3: CASSLARPSNYGYTF; DNA: TGTGCCAGCAGCTTGGCCAGGCCCTCTAACTATGGCTACACCTTC
D: NA; J: TRBJ1-1; size: NA; V: TRBV5-4; CDR3: CASSSGNTEAFF; DNA: TGTGCCAGCAGCTCCGGTAACACTGAAGCTTTCTTT
D: NA; J: TRBJ1-2; size: NA; V: TRBV7-2; CDR3: CASTFGGVYGYTF; DNA: TGTGCCAGCACCTTTGGGGGGGTCTATGGCTACACCTTC
D: TRBD1; J: TRBJ1-5; size: once; V: TRBV19; CDR3: CATEAGGGGQPQHF; DNA: TGTGCCACCGAGGCAGGGGGCGGAGGTCAGCCCCAGCATTTT
D: TRBD1; J: TRBJ1-2; size: NA; V: TRBV9; CDR3: CASSVATGAYTF; DNA: TGTGCCAGCAGCGTAGCGACAGGGGCCTACACCTTC
D: NA; J: TRBJ1-2; size: NA; V: TRBV7-9; CDR3: CASSSSTRDWYGYTF; DNA: TGTGCCAGCAGCTCTTCCACCCGGGACTGGTATGGCTACACCTTC
D: NA; J: TRBJ1-5; size: once; V: TRBV5-1; CDR3: CASSFNGNQPQHF; DNA: TGCGCCAGCAGCTTTAATGGCAATCAGCCCCAGCATTTT
D: TRBD1; J: TRBJ2-7; size: NA; V: TRBV27; CDR3: CASSLARDRGSYEQYF; DNA: TGTGCCAGCAGTTTAGCTAGGGACAGGGGGTCCTACGAGCAGTACTTC
D: NA; J: TRBJ1-4; size: NA; V: TRBV5-5; CDR3: CASSWLATRFTNEKLFF; DNA: TGTGCCAGCAGCTGGTTGGCTACGAGGTTTACTAATGAAAAACTGTTTTTT
D: TRBD2; J: TRBJ2-7; size: NA; V: TRBV27; CDR3: CASSLWAGRGSSYEQYF; DNA: TGTGCCAGCAGTTTATGGGCAGGGAGGGGCAGCTCCTACGAGCAGTACTTC
D: TRBD2; J: TRBJ2-1; size: NA; V: TRBV29-1; CDR3: CSGGGVTPTSGNNEQFF; DNA: TGCAGCGGAGGGGGGGTAACACCGACTAGCGGCAACAATGAGCAGTTCTTC
D: NA; J: TRBJ1-1; size: once; V: TRBV10-3; CDR3: CAISEVGLTEAFF; DNA: TGTGCCATCAGTGAGGTTGGGCTCACTGAAGCTTTCTTT
D: NA; J: TRBJ2-7; size: NA; V: TRBV5-6; CDR3: CASSLFRQVGEQYF; DNA: TGTGCCAGCAGCTTGTTTCGACAGGTCGGCGAGCAGTACTTC
D: TRBD1; J: TRBJ2-1; size: NA; V: TRBV14; CDR3: CASSFGQGVYNEQFF; DNA: TGTGCCAGCAGCTTCGGACAGGGGGTTTACAATGAGCAGTTCTTC
D: NA; J: TRBJ1-4; size: NA; V: TRBV11-2; CDR3: CASSINWGDEKLFF; DNA: TGTGCCAGCAGCATCAATTGGGGCGATGAAAAACTGTTTTTT
D: TRBD2; J: TRBJ2-4; size: NA; V: TRBV6-1; CDR3: CASSESLAGGRNIQYF; DNA: TGTGCCAGCAGTGAGTCGTTAGCGGGGGGTAGAAACATTCAGTACTTC
D: NA; J: TRBJ2-3; size: NA; V: TRBV27; CDR3: CASSIFGFGGRTDTQYF; DNA: TGTGCCAGCAGTATATTCGGATTCGGGGGACGCACAGATACGCAGTATTTT
D: NA; J: TRBJ2-2; size: NA; V: TRBV7-9; CDR3: CASSISGTTTGELFF; DNA: TGTGCCAGCAGCATATCCGGGACAACTACCGGGGAGCTGTTTTTT
D: TRBD1; J: TRBJ1-6; size: few; V: TRBV5-6; CDR3: CASSRPGGGRGSPLHF; DNA: TGTGCCAGCAGTCGGCCAGGGGGCGGAAGAGGTTCACCCCTCCACTTT
D: NA; J: TRBJ1-1; size: NA; V: TRBV6-6; CDR3: CASSWSEDTEAFF; DNA: TGTGCCAGCAGTTGGTCGGAGGACACTGAAGCTTTCTTT
D: NA; J: TRBJ2-1; size: NA; V: TRBV4-3; CDR3: CASSQDSGREQFF; DNA: TGCGCCAGCAGCCAAGATTCGGGGAGGGAGCAGTTCTTC